This TCR beta chain was retrieved from a study of T cell repertoires in cytomegalovirus infection. Study context: The study used recently identified HLA-C-restricted and well-studied HLA-B-restricted CMV epitopes. It was the public TCR beta signatures that indicated both CMV infection and matching HLA type. The study, taken as a whole, reports: Frequencies of public TCR beta families were cumulated, and this identified carriers of CMV plus the relevant HLA. Dominating the ex vivo response were HLA-C-restricted CMV-specific TCR beta clonotypes.

In this sample, this clonotype turned up many times. The antigen remains undetermined. TCRdb independently ran MiXCR on the reads; one entry per CDR3 protein. Of 340,000 or so distinct CDR3 sequences listed, around a quarter were seen once; the top ten hold 13%. V lost 6 bases to trimming and J lost 7 bases, with 15 bases between them. Per germline, CDR1 LNHDA and CDR2 SQIVND (reference sequence). The CDR3 sequence is 13 residues long. V usage is TRBV19 and J usage is TRBJ1-1; D is ambiguous. The receptor's source is a human donor in good health (CMV status not recorded). Some clones in this sample may be carry-over from other donors' samples. Sequences were derived from cultured PBMCs, sampled from culture after CMV antigen stimulation. The CDR3 here is CASRSARVREAFF. The CDR3 nucleotides are TGTGCCAGTAGGTCGGCTCGGGTTCGTGAAGCTTTCTTT.